A selection of T cell receptor beta chains follows, all from one sample in a study of blood T cell repertoires in COVID-19. TCRdb's copy holds only in-frame clones and misses some; the assay was immunoSEQ multiplex PCR. Here the sample spans about 190,000 clones, 88% being singletons. What was sequenced was peripheral blood. These receptors came from a man aged 70-80 years with active or convalescent COVID-19. Both conserved end residues are part of each CDR3. The D gene is left open where the match is weak. Rows give clone size only sometimes, using once, few, many, or a class for an expanded clone.

d_call	v_call	clone_size	j_call	cdr3_aa	cdr3_nt
.	TRBV6-1	.	TRBJ1-5	CASSEAGHSFQPQHF	TGTGCCAGCAGTGAAGCGGGGCACTCCTTTCAGCCCCAGCATTTT
.	TRBV5-1	.	TRBJ1-2	CASSPRGSPNYGYTF	TGCGCCAGCAGCCCACGCGGGAGCCCTAACTATGGCTACACCTTC
.	TRBV28	once	TRBJ1-2	CASSLNIYGYTF	TGTGCCAGCAGTTTAAATATCTATGGCTACACCTTC
.	TRBV15	.	TRBJ1-5	CATSNRDSNQPQHF	TGTGCCACCAGCAACCGGGATAGCAATCAGCCCCAGCATTTT
.	TRBV7-9	.	TRBJ2-1	CASSFLQVQPSYNEQFF	TGTGCCAGCAGCTTTCTTCAGGTACAACCTTCCTACAATGAGCAGTTCTTC
.	TRBV11-2	once	TRBJ2-7	CASSLLPTGKSPYEQYF	TGTGCCAGCAGCTTACTTCCCACAGGGAAGTCCCCCTACGAGCAGTACTTC
.	TRBV13	.	TRBJ1-6	CASRPTGRNSPLHF	TGTGCCAGCAGACCAACAGGCCGTAATTCACCCCTCCACTTT
TRBD2	TRBV27	once	TRBJ2-5	CASSNGLEGFEETQYF	TGTGCCAGCAGCAACGGACTAGAGGGCTTTGAAGAGACCCAGTACTTC
TRBD1	TRBV19	.	TRBJ1-1	CASSGHRGMNTEAFF	TGTGCCAGTAGTGGCCACAGGGGGATGAACACTGAAGCTTTCTTT
TRBD2	TRBV24-1	.	TRBJ2-1	CATSDEMTSGTSYNEQFF	TGTGCCACCAGTGATGAAATGACTAGCGGGACGTCCTACAATGAGCAGTTCTTC
TRBD1	TRBV6-5	.	TRBJ2-1	CASSGQGSNNEQFF	TGTGCCAGCAGCGGACAGGGGTCCAACAATGAGCAGTTCTTC
TRBD1	TRBV9	.	TRBJ1-2	CASSVGRGSYTF	TGTGCCAGCAGCGTAGGCAGGGGGAGCTACACCTTC
.	TRBV28	.	TRBJ1-5	CASSSSGQGSNQPQHF	TGTGCCAGCAGTTCCTCAGGGCAGGGGAGCAATCAGCCCCAGCATTTT
.	TRBV28	.	TRBJ2-3	CASSSMWEANTDTQYF	TGTGCCAGCAGTTCAATGTGGGAGGCCAACACAGATACGCAGTATTTT
.	TRBV11-2	.	TRBJ2-1	CATTDRRDEQFF	TGTGCCACCACGGACAGGAGGGATGAGCAGTTCTTC
.	TRBV4-3	once	TRBJ1-6	CASSQVGTDSPLHF	TGCGCCAGCAGCCAAGTAGGCACAGATTCACCCCTCCACTTT
TRBD1	TRBV7-9	.	TRBJ1-2	CASSPQDRANYGYTF	TGTGCCAGCAGCCCCCAGGACAGGGCTAACTATGGCTACACCTTC
.	TRBV5-5	.	TRBJ1-6	CASSWRQSYNSPLHF	TGTGCCAGCAGCTGGAGACAGAGCTATAATTCACCCCTCCACTTT
TRBD1	TRBV20-1	.	TRBJ1-6	CSASTGVNSPLHF	TGCAGTGCTAGTACAGGGGTTAATTCACCCCTCCACTTT
.	TRBV2	.	TRBJ1-5	CASTRGLGGQPQHF	TGTGCCAGCACTAGGGGCTTGGGAGGTCAGCCCCAGCATTTT
.	TRBV5-8	.	TRBJ2-3	CASSLAFRATTDTQYF	TGTGCCAGCAGCTTGGCCTTCAGGGCTACCACAGATACGCAGTATTTT
.	TRBV24-1	.	TRBJ2-3	CATSDLIGGTDTQYF	TGTGCCACCAGTGATTTGATAGGGGGCACAGATACGCAGTATTTT
TRBD2	TRBV7-2	.	TRBJ2-3	CASSSRGAGRSDTQYF	TGTGCCAGCAGCTCCCGGGGAGCGGGAAGGTCAGATACGCAGTATTTT
TRBD2	TRBV27	.	TRBJ2-4	CASSLGCGRGDIAKNIQYF	TGTGCCAGCAGTTTGGGTTGCGGGAGGGGGGATATAGCCAAAAACATTCAGTACTTC
.	TRBV12-2	.	TRBJ2-7	CASRFFLLAGAPYEQYF	TGTGCAAGTCGCTTCTTTCTACTAGCGGGGGCCCCATACGAGCAGTACTTC
.	TRBV3-1/TRBV3-2	.	TRBJ1-3	CASSKTAAGNTIYF	TGTGCCAGCAGCAAGACAGCCGCTGGAAACACCATATATTTT
.	TRBV6-2/TRBV6-3	.	TRBJ1-4	CASSYGRRGTGSEKLFF	TGTGCCAGCAGTTACGGGCGCCGCGGGACGGGAAGTGAAAAACTGTTTTTT
TRBD2	TRBV5-8	few	TRBJ2-3	CASSLGLAGSDTQYF	TGTGCCAGCAGCTTAGGGCTAGCGGGGTCAGATACGCAGTATTTT
TRBD2	TRBV28	.	TRBJ2-7	CASSLSGGAKYEQYF	TGTGCCAGCAGTTTAAGCGGGGGGGCAAAGTACGAGCAGTACTTC
TRBD1	TRBV9	.	TRBJ1-4	CASSETGGTTNEKLFF	TGTGCCAGCAGCGAAACAGGGGGAACAACTAATGAAAAACTGTTTTTT
TRBD2	TRBV5-1	.	TRBJ2-5	CATSGTSVQETQYF	TGCGCCACCTCGGGAACTAGCGTTCAAGAGACCCAGTACTTC
TRBD2	TRBV24-1	.	TRBJ2-5	CATSDPLGSGDQETQYF	TGTGCCACCAGTGACCCCCTCGGTAGCGGGGACCAAGAGACCCAGTACTTC
.	TRBV6-5	.	TRBJ1-2	CASSPVRAYGYTF	TGTGCCAGCAGCCCCGTGAGAGCCTATGGCTACACCTTC
TRBD2	TRBV9	.	TRBJ2-1	CASSAQPGGSSYNEQFF	TGTGCCAGCAGCGCTCAGCCGGGGGGGAGCTCCTACAATGAGCAGTTCTTC
.	TRBV7-2	few	TRBJ1-5	CASSSSGTSNQPQHF	TGTGCCAGCAGCTCCTCCGGGACAAGCAATCAGCCCCAGCATTTT
.	TRBV11-2	.	TRBJ2-2	CASNTGRHTGELFF	TGTGCCAGCAACACAGGACGGCACACCGGGGAGCTGTTTTTT
TRBD1	TRBV27	.	TRBJ1-2	CASSLGTGYGYTF	TGTGCCAGCAGTTTAGGGACAGGATATGGCTACACCTTC
.	TRBV7-6	.	TRBJ2-2	CASSRSGSTGELFF	TGTGCCAGCAGTAGGTCCGGGAGTACCGGGGAGCTGTTTTTT
.	TRBV11-2	.	TRBJ2-5	CASSLGHRQETQYF	TGTGCCAGCAGCTTGGGACATCGACAAGAGACCCAGTACTTC
.	TRBV4-1	.	TRBJ2-5	CASSQEGGGGETQYF	TGCGCCAGCAGCCAAGAAGGGGGGGGCGGCGAGACCCAGTACTTC
.	TRBV6-5	.	TRBJ2-1	CASRRSWNEQFF	TGTGCCAGCAGGCGGTCCTGGAATGAGCAGTTCTTC
TRBD2	TRBV11-2	.	TRBJ2-5	CASSLAGGKYF	TGTGCCAGCAGCTTAGCGGGGGGGAAGTACTTC
TRBD1	TRBV19	once	TRBJ2-7	CASSSTWTGAILSSYEQYF	TGTGCCAGTAGTTCTACCTGGACAGGGGCAATCCTTAGTTCCTACGAGCAGTACTTC